This T cell receptor (beta chain) was retrieved from a study of tumor and adjacent non-tumor tissue in lung cancer. On the study more broadly: The patients, around 11 men and a few women, were roughly 30 to 76 with stage I to III disease. Each sample yielded 4 million to 4.5 million productive TCRbeta reads on average.

Notes on this clonotype: Its antigen is unidentified. Mismatch with germline at one junction end may stem from a read error.

Study results and caveats: TCR diversity was significantly greater in tumor than normal lung tissue.

The library came from three nested PCR rounds adapted from ARM-PCR protocols. In TCRdb, the multiplex PCR reads were re-called with MiXCR into one record per CDR3 protein. This table holds roughly 120,000 distinct CDR3 sequences, roughly 73% found once. Germline CDR1 reads MDHEN; CDR2 reads SYDVKM. The CDR3 has 11 residues. No cell sorting was done before RNA was extracted from the tissue. The sequenced sample consisted of lung tumor tissue. This TCR was sampled from a woman aged 55-70 years with non-small cell lung cancer. The gene calls are TRBV28 and TRBJ2-7, with unresolved D. As DNA, the CDR3 is TGTGCCAGCGGTTTATGGCCCGAGTTGTACTTC. It specifies CASGLWPELYF.